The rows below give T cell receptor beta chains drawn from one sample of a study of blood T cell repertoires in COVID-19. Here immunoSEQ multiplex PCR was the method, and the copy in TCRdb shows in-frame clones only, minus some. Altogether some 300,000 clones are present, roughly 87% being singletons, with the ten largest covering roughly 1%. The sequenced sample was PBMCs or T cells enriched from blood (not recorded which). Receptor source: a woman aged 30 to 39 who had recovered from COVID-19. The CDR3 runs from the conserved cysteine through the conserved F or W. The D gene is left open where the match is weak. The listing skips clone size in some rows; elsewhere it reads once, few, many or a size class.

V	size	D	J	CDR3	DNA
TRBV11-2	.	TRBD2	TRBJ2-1	CASSPPGGIAYNEQFF	TGTGCCAGCAGCCCGCCCGGGGGGATCGCCTACAATGAGCAGTTCTTC
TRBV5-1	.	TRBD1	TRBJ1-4	CASRGQKTRNEKLFF	TGCGCCAGCAGGGGACAGAAGACCCGTAATGAAAAACTGTTTTTT
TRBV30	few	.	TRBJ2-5	CAWSVDSIETQYF	TGTGCCTGGAGTGTGGATAGCATAGAGACCCAGTACTTC
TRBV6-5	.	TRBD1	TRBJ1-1	CASSYDRVNTEAFF	TGTGCCAGCAGTTATGACAGGGTGAACACTGAAGCTTTCTTT
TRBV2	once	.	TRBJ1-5	CASSDPSSVSNQPQHF	TGTGCCAGCAGTGACCCCTCATCGGTGAGCAATCAGCCCCAGCATTTT
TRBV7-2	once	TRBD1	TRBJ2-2	CASSPTGGTGELFF	TGTGCCAGCAGCCCGACAGGGGGCACCGGGGAGCTGTTTTTT
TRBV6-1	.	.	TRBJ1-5	CASSEGRGNQPQHF	TGTGCCAGCAGTGAAGGACGGGGCAATCAGCCCCAGCATTTT
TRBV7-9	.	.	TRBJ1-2	CASSFSDSSPGYTF	TGTGCCAGCAGCTTCAGTGACAGTTCCCCTGGCTACACCTTC
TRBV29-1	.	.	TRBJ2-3	CSGRAGVLYTDTQYF	TGCAGCGGGCGGGCAGGGGTCTTGTACACAGATACGCAGTATTTT
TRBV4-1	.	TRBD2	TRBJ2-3	CTSSGGTSGTDTQYF	TGCACCAGCAGCGGAGGGACTAGTGGCACAGATACGCAGTATTTT
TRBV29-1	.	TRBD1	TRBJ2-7	CSVVLRDRGLEQYF	TGCAGCGTTGTCCTTCGGGACAGGGGGCTAGAGCAGTACTTC
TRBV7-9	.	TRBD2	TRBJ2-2	CASRSSAGGTNTGELFF	TGTGCCAGCAGGTCCTCAGCGGGGGGGACGAACACCGGGGAGCTGTTTTTT
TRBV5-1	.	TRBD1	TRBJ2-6	CASSLFGTGTLSGANVLTF	TGCGCCAGCAGCTTGTTCGGGACAGGGACTCTCTCTGGGGCCAACGTCCTGACTTTC
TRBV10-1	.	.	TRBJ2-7	CASSDGGNSEQYF	TGCGCCAGCAGTGATGGGGGGAACTCGGAGCAGTACTTC
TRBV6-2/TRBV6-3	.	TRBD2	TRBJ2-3	CASSPGLAGSDTQYF	TGTGCCAGCAGTCCGGGACTAGCGGGGTCCGATACGCAGTATTTT
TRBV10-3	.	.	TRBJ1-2	CAITPTSGGGYTF	TGTGCCATCACCCCCACGTCGGGAGGCGGCTACACCTTC
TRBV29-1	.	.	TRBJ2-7	CSVEGAFGQGLYEQYF	TGCAGCGTTGAGGGGGCTTTTGGCCAGGGGCTCTACGAGCAGTACTTC
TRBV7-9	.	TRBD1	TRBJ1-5	CASSLHEGANQPQHF	TGTGCCAGCAGCCTACACGAGGGGGCCAATCAGCCCCAGCATTTT
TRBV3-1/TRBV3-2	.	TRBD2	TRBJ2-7	CASSRRLAGGSYEQYF	TGTGCCAGCAGCCGCAGACTAGCGGGGGGAAGCTACGAGCAGTACTTC
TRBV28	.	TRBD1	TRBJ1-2	CASSLWRGHGYTF	TGTGCCAGCAGTTTGTGGAGGGGGCATGGCTACACCTTC
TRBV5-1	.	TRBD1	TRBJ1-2	CASSLDGQGNYGYTF	TGCGCCAGCAGCTTGGACGGACAGGGTAACTATGGCTACACCTTC
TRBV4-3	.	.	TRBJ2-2	CASSPKGGTNTGELFF	TGCGCCAGCAGCCCGAAAGGAGGGACGAACACCGGGGAGCTGTTTTTT
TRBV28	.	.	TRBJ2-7	CATPLKAVPREQYF	TGTGCCACTCCCCTCAAGGCGGTACCCCGCGAGCAGTACTTC
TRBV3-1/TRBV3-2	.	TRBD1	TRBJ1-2	CASSQWSMGQGDGYTF	TGTGCCAGCAGCCAATGGTCGATGGGACAGGGGGATGGCTACACCTTC
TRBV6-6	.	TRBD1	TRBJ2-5	CASSTATGRDGETQYF	TGTGCCAGCAGCACAGCGACAGGGAGAGATGGGGAGACCCAGTACTTC
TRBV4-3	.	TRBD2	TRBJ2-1	CASRKDGGALNEQFF	TGCGCCAGCAGGAAGGACGGGGGGGCCCTTAATGAGCAGTTCTTC
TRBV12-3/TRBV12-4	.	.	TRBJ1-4	CASSFDEKLFF	TGTGCCAGCAGCTTCGATGAAAAACTGTTTTTT
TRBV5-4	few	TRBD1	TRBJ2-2	CASSRDRGLTGELFF	TGTGCCAGCAGCCGGGACAGGGGACTTACCGGGGAGCTGTTTTTT
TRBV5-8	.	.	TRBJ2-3	CASSLWGADTQYF	TGTGCCAGCAGCTTGTGGGGGGCAGATACGCAGTATTTT
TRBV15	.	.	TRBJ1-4	CATTREGATNEKLFF	TGTGCCACCACCCGGGAGGGTGCAACTAATGAAAAACTGTTTTTT
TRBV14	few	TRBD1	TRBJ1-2	CASSQEVRGRYGYTF	TGTGCCAGCAGCCAAGAGGTCAGGGGGCGATACGGCTACACCTTC
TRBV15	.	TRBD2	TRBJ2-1	CATSWLAGAYNEQFF	TGTGCCACCAGCTGGCTAGCGGGGGCCTACAATGAGCAGTTCTTC
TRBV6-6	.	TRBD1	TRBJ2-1	CASSADRGLLYNEQFF	TGTGCCAGCAGCGCAGACAGGGGGCTCCTCTACAATGAGCAGTTCTTC
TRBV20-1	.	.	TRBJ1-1	CSASPGDALNTEAFF	TGCAGTGCTAGTCCAGGGGATGCCTTGAACACTGAAGCTTTCTTT